This is a list of T cell receptor beta chains from one sample in a study of cytomegalovirus exposure and HLA in healthy donors. Method: immunoSEQ multiplex PCR; TCRdb's copy keeps in-frame clones and lacks some. Found here are about 110,000 clones, approximately 71% of them singletons; the top ten hold 2.5%. The sequencing sample was made of PBMCs. These receptors originate from a man aged 35-49 years in good health and CMV-seronegative. Each CDR3 is given with its conserved first and last residue. D genes are given only for firm matches. Only some rows state a clone size, as once, few, many or a class for expanded clones.

abundance,d_gene,j_gene,v_gene,CDR3nt,CDR3aa
.,.,TRBJ2-5,TRBV10-2,TGCGCCAGCAGTGAGTCCCGGGGCCGGGGGGAGACCCAGTACTTC,CASSESRGRGETQYF
.,.,TRBJ1-4,TRBV7-9,TGTGCCAGCAGCTTAGGTGGGGACTATGAAAAACTGTTTTTT,CASSLGGDYEKLFF
.,TRBD2,TRBJ2-3,TRBV5-4,TGTGCCAGCAGCTGGGACTACTACACAGATACGCAGTATTTT,CASSWDYYTDTQYF
.,TRBD2,TRBJ2-7,TRBV18,TGTGCCAGCTCTCCAGGACTAGGAGGGTACGAGCAGTACTTC,CASSPGLGGYEQYF
.,.,TRBJ1-2,TRBV9,TGTGCCAGCCACAGGGCCTCCTATGGCTACACCTTC,CASHRASYGYTF
.,.,TRBJ1-5,TRBV2,TGTGCCAGCAGTCCCTTGCAGGGGATCGATCAGCCCCAGCATTTT,CASSPLQGIDQPQHF
.,.,TRBJ2-7,TRBV5-5,TGTGCCAGCAGCCAATCACCACAGGGAGCCTACGAGCAGTACTTC,CASSQSPQGAYEQYF
.,.,TRBJ2-1,TRBV10-2,TGCGCCAGCAGTGAGTCGAGTGCTAGCTACAATGAGCAGTTCTTC,CASSESSASYNEQFF
once,.,TRBJ2-7,TRBV6-6,TGTGCCAGCAGTTCCCCAGGGGTAAACATCTACGAGCAGTACTTC,CASSSPGVNIYEQYF
few,.,TRBJ2-7,TRBV7-9,TGTTCCAGCAGCTTAGGTTCTCAGGGGCACGAGCAGTACTTC,CSSSLGSQGHEQYF
.,TRBD1,TRBJ1-5,TRBV7-8,TGTGCCAGCAGCCTGACAGGGGTTCAGCCCCAGCATTTT,CASSLTGVQPQHF
.,.,TRBJ2-7,TRBV7-2,TGTGCCAGCAACCTACAGGGTTACGAGCAGTACTTC,CASNLQGYEQYF
.,TRBD2,TRBJ2-2,TRBV6-5,TGTGCCAGCAGGCGGGGGGGCTCCGCCGGGGAGCTGTTTTTT,CASRRGGSAGELFF
.,.,TRBJ1-3,TRBV7-9,TGTGCCAGCAGCATTGACAGGTTCTCTGGAAACACCATATATTTT,CASSIDRFSGNTIYF
.,.,TRBJ2-1,TRBV4-1,TGCGCCAGCAGCCGTACAGGATACAATGAGCAGTTCTTC,CASSRTGYNEQFF
.,.,TRBJ2-3,TRBV7-3,TGTGCCAGCAGCTTAGGGATGAGTAGGGGAACGCAGTATTTT,CASSLGMSRGTQYF
.,.,TRBJ1-6,TRBV6-1,TGTGCCAGCAGTGAAATGGTCCGCAGGTCACCCCTCCACTTT,CASSEMVRRSPLHF
few,TRBD2,TRBJ2-7,TRBV29-1,TGCAGCGTTGAAGTGTGGACTAGCGGGAGGTCCTACGAGCAGTACTTC,CSVEVWTSGRSYEQYF
once,.,TRBJ2-5,TRBV15,TGTGCCACCAGCAGAGTAACAGGGAGAGAAGAGACCCAGTACTTC,CATSRVTGREETQYF
once,TRBD1,TRBJ1-5,TRBV28,TGTGCCAGCAGTTTTCCAGGGGGCGTTGATCAGCCCCAGCATTTT,CASSFPGGVDQPQHF
.,TRBD1,TRBJ2-5,TRBV27,TGTGCCAGCAGTCGGGACAGGCAAGAGACCCAGTACTTC,CASSRDRQETQYF
.,TRBD1,TRBJ2-7,TRBV2,TGTGCCAGCAGTCAAGAACTCAGGGGGCTAGAGTTCCTGGGCGAGCAGTACTTC,CASSQELRGLEFLGEQYF
.,TRBD2,TRBJ2-3,TRBV7-8,TGTGCCAGCAGGAGGAAGCGGGGGGGCGAGGGCACAGATACGCAGTATTTT,CASRRKRGGEGTDTQYF
.,TRBD2,TRBJ2-1,TRBV11-2,TGTGCCAGCAGCTATCTAGCGGGCAGATCAAACAATGAGCAGTTCTTC,CASSYLAGRSNNEQFF
.,.,TRBJ1-5,TRBV7-2,TGTGCCAGCAGCTTAGAACCACAGTCCCAGCCCCAGCATTTT,CASSLEPQSQPQHF
.,.,TRBJ1-2,TRBV4-1,TGCGCCAGCAGCCAAGAGGGCTCAGGTTATGGCTACACCTTC,CASSQEGSGYGYTF
.,.,TRBJ2-1,TRBV7-8,TGTGCCAGCAGCTCGGTAGATTACAATGAGCAGTTCTTC,CASSSVDYNEQFF
.,.,TRBJ1-1,TRBV21-1,TGTGCCAGCCCACTTCCACGGGGTGAGAACACTGAAGCTTTCTTT,CASPLPRGENTEAFF
.,.,TRBJ2-1,TRBV15,TGTGCCACTAGCGGACAGGCCTACAATGAGCAGTTCTTC,CATSGQAYNEQFF
few,.,TRBJ2-3,TRBV18,TGTGCCAGCTCCTCCAGGCAGGGAGATACGCAGTATTTT,CASSSRQGDTQYF
.,TRBD1,TRBJ1-1,TRBV5-1,TGCGCCAGCAGCCTCACAGGGGCGCGTGGGTACACTGAAGCTTTCTTT,CASSLTGARGYTEAFF
few,.,TRBJ1-1,TRBV6-6,TGTGCCAGCAGCCTGGAGTCGTACACTGAAGCTTTCTTT,CASSLESYTEAFF
.,.,TRBJ2-3,TRBV14,TGTGCCAGCAGCCAAAGGGGGACCCTTCGGACAGATACGCAGTATTTT,CASSQRGTLRTDTQYF
.,.,TRBJ2-1,TRBV5-1,TGCGCCAGCAGCTTAGGGGGGGCCTACAATGAGCAGTTCTTC,CASSLGGAYNEQFF
.,TRBD1,TRBJ1-4,TRBV6-1,TGTGCCAGCAGCACAGGGGACCCGACCGAAAAACTGTTTTTT,CASSTGDPTEKLFF
.,.,TRBJ1-1,TRBV5-1,TGCGCCAGCAGCTTGGTTGGGAGCACAAAGAACACTGAAGCTTTCTTT,CASSLVGSTKNTEAFF
.,TRBD1,TRBJ1-2,TRBV19,TGTGCCAGTAGAGACAGGGGGGCCGGCTACACCTTC,CASRDRGAGYTF
.,.,TRBJ2-7,TRBV28,TGTGCCAGCAGTTTGGGCCCAAGGCTCGAGCAGTACTTC,CASSLGPRLEQYF
.,TRBD2,TRBJ2-3,TRBV7-2,TGTGCCAGCAGCCCCCCGGCGGGGGGAGTGGATACGCAGTATTTT,CASSPPAGGVDTQYF